This T cell receptor (beta chain) comes out of a study of blood T cell repertoires in COVID-19. Study-level background: The United States, Italy and Spain supplied acute and convalescent COVID-19 samples. PBMCs, B-cell-depleted T cells, or T cells were the source of the cDNA or gDNA that made up the material.

The V end lost 7 bases, the J end lost 2 bases, and 18 bases lay between the germline ends. Germline values: CDR1 SGHTS, CDR2 YDEGEE. The length of the CDR3 is 15 residues. Per the authors' pipeline: Estimates of nucleated cell counts were drawn from the amplification of reference gene primers. Sequencing was performed with immunoSEQ multiplex PCR; in TCRdb, only in-frame clones are kept and a portion is missing. Clonal size and the V and J genes are those of that table, whereas D and trimming came from the DNA. In the table there are roughly 150,000 clones, roughly 85% of which are singletons. The sample was peripheral blood. The chain joins TRBV5-8 to TRBJ2-5; a weak D match, TRBD2 (6 bases). This TCR derives from an elderly woman with acute or convalescent COVID-19. CDR3 DNA sequence: TGTGCCAGCGCGCGGTATGGGACTGCGCAAGAGACCCAGTACTTC. Residues: CASARYGTAQETQYF.